This TCR beta chain originates from a study of blood T cells in healthy people across ages. This clonotype was picked up a small number of times. Its antigen is unidentified. A second about 7 to 12 cycle PCR used barcoded and J-beta primers. TCRdb re-derived calls from the 5' RACE reads in MiXCR, one entry per CDR3 protein. The table has about 1 million distinct CDR3 sequences, 45% seen once. The CDR3 runs 15 residues. V was pared by 0 bases and J by 9 bases, with 9 bases of the junction left unmatched. CDR1 DFQATT and CDR2 SNEGSKA come from the germline V gene (reference sequence). Study-wide results and limits: With age, beta diversity per million T cells declined roughly linearly, significantly by 40.

The receptor was isolated from a woman in her sixties or seventies in good health. What was sequenced was blood. The J gene is TRBJ2-1, the V gene TRBV20-1, with 9 bases that match TRBD2. CDR3 protein: CSARDLLAGITEQFF. The CDR3 DNA follows: TGCAGTGCTAGAGATCTGCTAGCGGGAATCACTGAGCAGTTCTTC.